This T cell receptor (beta chain) was observed in a study of identical twins. Study-wide results and limits: The more abundant beta clonotypes in cord blood had fewer insertions, and memory repertoires did not show this. Analyses based on zero insertions could be partly confounded by invariant MAIT and iNKT cells.

This clonotype was counted between two and nine times. Its antigen is still unknown. The germline V gene encodes CDR1 SGHTA and CDR2 FQGTGA. The CDR3 totals 15 residues. The J segment lost 4 bases and the V segment lost 0 bases, leaving 4 bases of the junction unmatched. Template switching created a universal primer site, and the cDNA included unique molecular identifiers. TCRdb re-analysed the 5' RACE reads in MiXCR, keeping a single row per CDR3 protein. The profile shows 700,000 to 950,000 distinct CDR3 sequences, 12% of them singletons. This sample also belongs to another study, concerning yellow fever vaccine responses in identical twins. From that second work: Vaccine T cell responses of twins reportedly seemed partly convergent and partly personalized.

The clonotype was recovered from a woman younger than 30 in good health. The chain recombines TRBV7-3 with TRBJ2-3; 7 bases match TRBD2. The material sequenced was PBMCs. CDR3 residues: CASSLTGGSSDTQYF. CDR3 in DNA: TGTGCCAGCAGCTTAACTGGCGGGAGTTCAGATACGCAGTATTTT.